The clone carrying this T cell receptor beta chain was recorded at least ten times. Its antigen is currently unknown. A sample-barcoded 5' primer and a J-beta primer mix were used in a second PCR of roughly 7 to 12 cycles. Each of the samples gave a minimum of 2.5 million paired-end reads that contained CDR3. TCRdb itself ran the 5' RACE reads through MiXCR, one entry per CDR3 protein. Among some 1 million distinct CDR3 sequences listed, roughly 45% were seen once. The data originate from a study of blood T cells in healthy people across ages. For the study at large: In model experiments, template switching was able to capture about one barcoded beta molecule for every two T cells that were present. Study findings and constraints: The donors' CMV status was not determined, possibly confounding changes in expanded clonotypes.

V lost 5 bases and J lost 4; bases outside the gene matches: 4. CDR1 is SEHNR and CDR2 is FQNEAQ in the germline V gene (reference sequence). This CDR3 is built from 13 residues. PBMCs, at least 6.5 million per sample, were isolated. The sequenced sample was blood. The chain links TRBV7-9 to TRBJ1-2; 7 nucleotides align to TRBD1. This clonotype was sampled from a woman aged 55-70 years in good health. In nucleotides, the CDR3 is TGTGCCAGCAGCCTACAGGGGAGCTATGGCTACACCTTC. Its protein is CASSLQGSYGYTF.